This T cell receptor beta chain emerged from a study of blood T cell repertoires in COVID-19. Study-level information: Collection of acute and convalescent COVID-19 samples took place in the United States, Italy and Spain. T cells, B-cell-depleted T cells, or PBMCs provided the cDNA or gDNA that served as material.

The CDR3 length is 16 residues. CDR1 SGHVS and CDR2 FQNEAQ come from the germline V gene. Deletions cut 0 bases from V and 5 bases from J, with 16 bases between. The table came from immunoSEQ multiplex PCR; TCRdb's copy has only in-frame clones and leaves some out. Here the sample spans around 220,000 clones, roughly 87% being singletons. This study enrolled people aged roughly 18 to 89 from about two dozen US geographic areas. Participants reported their clinical history, and cohort assignment relied on those reports. This clonotype was obtained from a woman under 40 with acute COVID-19. The chain combines TRBV7-8 with TRBJ1-2; D perhaps matches TRBD1 (6 bases). Sequenced: PBMCs or T cells enriched from blood (not recorded which). The CDR3 loop is CASSLARWGGPYGYTF. CDR3 DNA: TGTGCCAGCAGCTTAGCGCGGTGGGGGGGGCCGTATGGCTACACCTTC.